The source of this T cell receptor (beta chain) is a study of radiation and T cells in renal cell carcinoma. About this clone: Antigen specificity is unknown.

Findings and caveats of the study: No pretreatment tumor biopsies were available for baseline clonotypes.

Assay: immunoSEQ multiplex PCR; the TCRdb copy retains only in-frame clones and omits some. Of 120,000 or so clones listed, approximately 85% were seen once; the top ten hold roughly 6%. The time point was: blood 2 weeks post-SBRT. Treatment denoted: 15 Gy SBRT to primary tumor, nephrectomy 4 weeks later. This renal cell carcinoma was of the clear cell type. The source was blood, collected from a patient whose treatment included radiotherapy and nephrectomy. The sequence came from a man in his fifties with renal cell carcinoma.

The CDR3 spells CASSVREGAGYEQYF. The CDR3 nucleotides are TGTGCCAGCAGCGTGAGGGAAGGGGCCGGCTACGAGCAGTACTTC. The chain employs TRBV9 and TRBJ2-7; D is possibly TRBD1 or TRBD2 (5 bases each). V lost 2 bases, J lost 3 bases, and 15 bases lay in between. The CDR3 is made up of 15 amino acids. CDR1 is SGDLS and CDR2 is YYNGEE in the germline V gene.